The 8 T cell receptor beta chains presented below share a single source sample, sequenced in a study of lymphopenia after photon versus proton radiotherapy. The method was immunoSEQ multiplex PCR; TCRdb's version includes in-frame clones alone and lacks a portion of them. The sample records roughly 65,000 clones, roughly 93% being singletons. Sequenced material: peripheral blood, taken from a patient treated with photon-based radiotherapy. The receptors were sampled from an older woman with pancreatic cancer.

This clone was seen just once. The chain employs TRBV15 and TRBJ2-3; 11 bases align to TRBD2. Germline V gene sequence: CDR1 LNHNV, CDR2 YYDKDF (reference sequence). V gave up 1 base and J gave up 2 bases; unmatched junction bases: 2. The CDR3 is made up of 16 amino acids. CDR3: CATSRALAGDTDTQYF. CDR3 nucleotides: TGTGCCACCAGCAGAGCACTAGCGGGGGACACAGATACGCAGTATTTT.

The chain has TRBV20-1 and TRBJ2-7; TRBD1 is a possible D gene (6 bases). Germline V gene data show CDR1 as DFQATT and CDR2 as SNEGSKA (reference sequence). This CDR3 has 11 residues. V shed 5 bases and J shed 6 bases, with 11 bases lying between them. CDR3 region: CSAATGSEQYF. The CDR3 DNA follows: TGCAGTGCTGCTACAGGGAGCGAGCAGTACTTC.

This clone was counted a single time. This sequence joins TRBV7-2 and TRBJ2-5; D remains ambiguous. The CDR3 is 14 amino acids. CDR1 SGHTA and CDR2 FQGNSA come from the germline V gene. Trimming took 8 bases from V and 2 from J, leaving 15 bases between them. The CDR3 nucleotides read TGTGCCAGCTCCCCACTGGGCGGTCAAGAGACCCAGTACTTC. It yields the protein CASSPLGGQETQYF.

Only one count was recorded for this clone. The rearrangement uses TRBV11-2 and TRBJ2-1, with 14 nucleotides matching TRBD2. Germline CDR1 and CDR2: SGHAT and FQNNGV. Trimming removed 5 bases from V and 3 bases from J; junction bases left unmatched: 6. The CDR3 sequence is 17 residues long. In nucleotides, the CDR3 is TGTGCCAGCAGCCCGGGACTAGCGGGAGTGTACTACAATGAGCAGTTCTTC. It yields the protein CASSPGLAGVYYNEQFF.

This chain joins TRBV27 and TRBJ2-7; unclear D gene. Trimming stripped 2 bases from V and 5 bases from J, with 16 bases between. This CDR3 has 15 residues. Germline CDR1 MNHEY, CDR2 SMNVEV (reference sequence). CDR3 DNA: TGTGCCAGCAGTTTAAGACCGCTCCAGGTCAACGAGCAGTACTTC. This sequence encodes CASSLRPLQVNEQYF.

J is TRBJ2-7 and V is TRBV7-2; TRBD2 agrees at 12 bases. CDR1 is SGHTA and CDR2 is FQGNSA in the germline V gene. The CDR3 spans 15 residues. The ends lost 5 bases at V and 2 bases at J; junction bases unmatched: 4. The CDR3: CASSVTSGGAYEQYF. DNA of the CDR3: TGTGCCAGCAGCGTGACTAGCGGGGGAGCCTACGAGCAGTACTTC.

Sample share makes this clone medium-sized (0.01 to 0.1%). The rearrangement joins TRBV19 to TRBJ2-7; D may be TRBD1 (6 bases). The CDR3 consists of 14 residues. CDR1 LNHDA and CDR2 SQIVND come from the germline V gene (reference sequence). Trimming took 7 bases from V and 2 from J, leaving 15 bases between them. CDR3 DNA sequence: TGTGCCAGTAAGAACCGGGACAAGCCCTACGAGCAGTACTTC. Translated, it gives CASKNRDKPYEQYF.

The chain uses TRBV7-9 and TRBJ2-3; D call uncertain. V lost 3 bases and J lost 0, with 10 bases in between. There are 15 residues in the CDR3. Germline loops: CDR1 SEHNR, CDR2 FQNEAQ (reference sequence). The chain's CDR3 is CASSFGFTSTDTQYF. The CDR3 DNA reads as TGTGCCAGCAGCTTTGGTTTCACTAGCACAGATACGCAGTATTTT.